This TCR beta chain emerged from a study of OX40 agonist ivuxolimab in advanced cancers. Study context: In three patients, partial responses were observed, one with hepatocellular carcinoma and two with cutaneous melanoma. Points from the study as a whole: Both CD4+ and CD8+ T cell populations in blood had undergone clonal expansion by week 6 at 0.1 to 3.0 mg/kg. Partial responders receiving 0.1-3.0 mg/kg showed among the lowest clonal expansion.

For this clone: The antigen is not known.

The assay was immunoSEQ multiplex PCR, and TCRdb's table has in-frame clones only and misses some. In the table there are about 83,000 clones, approximately 79% of which are singletons. The germline V gene has CDR1 ENHRY and CDR2 SYGVKD. Trimming took off 2 bases at V and 6 bases at J, with 8 bases between the two ends. This CDR3 has 13 amino acids. This sequence was found in an adult with an advanced solid tumor such as melanoma, head and neck, liver or kidney cancer. The rearrangement uses TRBV10-3 and TRBJ1-3; no definite D call. Here the sequenced sample was CD4+ or CD8+ T cells sorted from blood, taken in a trial of the OX40 agonist ivuxolimab. CDR3 sequence (DNA): TGTGCCATCAGTGAGAACCAGGAAAACACCATATATTTT. Its protein is CAISENQENTIYF.